Listed below are T cell receptor beta chains from one sample, sequenced in a study of patients and donors after allogeneic stem cell transplantation. One entry per CDR3 protein, called by TCRdb with MiXCR from the RT-PCR reads. The sample has about 230,000 distinct CDR3 sequences; about 14% are singletons. Sequenced material: blood, either unsorted or a sorted T cell fraction (not recorded which). These receptors came from a human donor who was either an allogeneic HSCT recipient or a stem cell or donor lymphocyte infusion donor (not recorded which). It is not recorded whose cells these are; they may come from a transplant donor. CDR3s leave out the opening cysteine and the closing phenylalanine or tryptophan. Each record gives: D gene, V gene, CDR3 length, CDR3 protein. The D gene is left open where the match is weak.

>NA|TRBV2|11
ASSWGSNQPQH
>NA|TRBV7-2|11
ASSSIRGEIQY
>NA|TRBV5-4|13
ASSLAGVPSYEQY
>NA|TRBV4-3|15
ASSQGLRVSDTGELF
>NA|TRBV7-8|16
ASSLVETRGTGANVLT
>NA|TRBV7-3|14
ASSLGPRSGTDTQY
>NA|TRBV28|13
ASTGTLGGPDTQY
>NA|TRBV7-9|12
ASSLAGANYGYT
>NA|TRBV24-1|13
ATSEVQGFQETQY
>NA|TRBV3-1|13
ASSQTRGTNEKLF
>NA|TRBV7-7|16
ASSLEYGEHSYNSPLH
>TRBD2|TRBV11-1|17
ASSPPTRTSGGVYNEQF
>NA|TRBV7-2|13
ASSLTLSPAYEQY
>NA|TRBV6-5|16
ASSFLGRAAARDRGYT
>NA|TRBV11-2|14
ASSALGGAGSDTQY
>NA|TRBV20-1|15
SARDYDQPGSYNEQF
>NA|TRBV9|14
ASSVLSGVRNTEAF
>TRBD1|TRBV11-2|14
ASSPPGTGWQETQY
>NA|TRBV12-3/TRBV12-4|10
ASRQDGGELF
>NA|TRBV5-1|13
ASSLGPQGSYEQY
>NA|TRBV12-3/TRBV12-4|13
ASSLRGVGNQPQH
>TRBD1|TRBV20-1|13
SARAATGRGGGYT
>NA|TRBV12-3/TRBV12-4|12
ASSLGQEDNEQF
>NA|TRBV6-5|10
ASSSSSNTQY
>TRBD1|TRBV20-1|12
SARPAGGNSPLH
>TRBD1|TRBV28|11
ASSRTGSRGYT
>NA|TRBV29-1|11
SVEDSKNYGYT
>TRBD2|TRBV5-4|10
ASRGVNNEQF
>NA|TRBV19|12
ASSMGGANTEAF
>NA|TRBV4-1|15
ASSQDAARSSYNEQF
>TRBD1|TRBV20-1|11
SALTGGTDTQY
>NA|TRBV5-6|12
ASSPLERDTEAF
>NA|TRBV27|12
ASSLKVTNYGYT
>NA|TRBV27|11
ASSEVPSYEQY
>TRBD1|TRBV2|13
ASRPTGVGTYEQY
>NA|TRBV5-1|12
ASRVSGSTDTQY
>TRBD2|TRBV28|15
ASSGGLAGWDPYEQY
>TRBD1|TRBV20-1|13
SALPGTGGAYGYT
>NA|TRBV20-1|11
SARGDRGETQY
>TRBD1|TRBV27|13
ASSSPGQGSYEQY
>TRBD1|TRBV6-1|16
ASSEWGRATGGKETQY
>NA|TRBV12-3/TRBV12-4|12
ASTHTGPGTEAF
>NA|TRBV18|10
ASSPFRDEQF
>NA|TRBV7-9|12
ASSYRDFNTEAF
>TRBD2|TRBV6-5|12
ASRLLATKETQY
>NA|TRBV5-6|16
ASSLAFGQLSSYNEQF
>TRBD1|TRBV12-3/TRBV12-4|13
ASKSTGRVDTEAF
>TRBD1|TRBV18|12
ASSPKGQNYGYT
>TRBD2|TRBV5-4|14
ASSPPGSGRMNEQF
>TRBD1|TRBV13|12
ASSPHRGQGEAF